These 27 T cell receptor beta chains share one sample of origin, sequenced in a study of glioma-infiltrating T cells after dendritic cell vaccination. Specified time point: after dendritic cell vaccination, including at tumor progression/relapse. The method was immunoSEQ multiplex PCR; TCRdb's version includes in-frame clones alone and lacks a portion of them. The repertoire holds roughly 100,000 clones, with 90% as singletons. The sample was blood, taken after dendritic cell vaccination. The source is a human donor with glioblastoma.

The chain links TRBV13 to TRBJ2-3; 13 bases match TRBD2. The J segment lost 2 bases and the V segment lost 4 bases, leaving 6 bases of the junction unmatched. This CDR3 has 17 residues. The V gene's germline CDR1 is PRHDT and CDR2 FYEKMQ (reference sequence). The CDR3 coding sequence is TGTGCCAGCAGCTCGCGACTAGCGGGGGGTATCACAGATACGCAGTATTTT. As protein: CASSSRLAGGITDTQYF.

The CDR3 DNA reads TGCGCCAGCAGTGCTACCCCCGGGACAGGGCGCTACAATGAGCAGTTCTTC. It specifies CASSATPGTGRYNEQFF. V is TRBV10-1 and J is TRBJ2-1; 9 nucleotides match TRBD1. The J segment lost 3 bases and the V segment lost 4 bases, leaving 10 bases of the junction unmatched. The CDR3 is 17 amino acids. The germline CDR1 and CDR2 sequences are WNHNN and SYGVQD (reference sequence).

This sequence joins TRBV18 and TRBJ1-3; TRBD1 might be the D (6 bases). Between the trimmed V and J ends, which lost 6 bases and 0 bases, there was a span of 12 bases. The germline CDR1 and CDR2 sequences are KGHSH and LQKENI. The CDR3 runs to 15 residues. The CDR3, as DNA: TGTGCCAGCTCGTATACAGGGAGCTCTGGAAACACCATATATTTT. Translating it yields CASSYTGSSGNTIYF.

CDR3: CASSQPAGATYEQYF. The CDR3, as DNA: TGCGCCAGCAGCCAACCAGCGGGAGCCACCTACGAGCAGTACTTC. The rearrangement links TRBV4-1 to TRBJ2-7; 8 bases match TRBD2. The CDR3 is 15 residues long. Germline CDR1 is MGHRA and CDR2 is YSYEKL. The V and J ends lost 2 bases and 2 bases, in that order; junction bases with no gene match: 5.

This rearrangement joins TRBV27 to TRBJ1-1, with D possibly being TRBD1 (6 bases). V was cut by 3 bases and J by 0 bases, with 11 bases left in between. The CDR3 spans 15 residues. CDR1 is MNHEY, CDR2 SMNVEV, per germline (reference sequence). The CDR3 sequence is CASSLGGGMNTEAFF. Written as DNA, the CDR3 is TGTGCCAGCAGTTTGGGGGGGGGCATGAACACTGAAGCTTTCTTT.

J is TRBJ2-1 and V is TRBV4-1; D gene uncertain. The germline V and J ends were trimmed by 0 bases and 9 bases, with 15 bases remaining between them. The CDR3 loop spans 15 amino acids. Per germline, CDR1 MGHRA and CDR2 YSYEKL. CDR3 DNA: TGCGCCAGCAGCCAAGATCAAATGGTACGCGGTGAGCAGTTCTTC. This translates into CASSQDQMVRGEQFF.

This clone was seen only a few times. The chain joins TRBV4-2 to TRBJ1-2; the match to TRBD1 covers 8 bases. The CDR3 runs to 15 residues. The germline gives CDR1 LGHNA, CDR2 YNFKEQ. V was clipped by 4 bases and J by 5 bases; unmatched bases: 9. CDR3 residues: CASSPSAGGKYGYTF. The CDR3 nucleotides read TGTGCCAGCAGCCCCTCGGCAGGGGGCAAGTATGGCTACACCTTC.

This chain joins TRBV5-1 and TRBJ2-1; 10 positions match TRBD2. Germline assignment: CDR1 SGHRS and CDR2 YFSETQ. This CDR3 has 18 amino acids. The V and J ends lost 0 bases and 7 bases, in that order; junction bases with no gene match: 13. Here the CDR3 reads CASSLGSSGRATGNEQFF. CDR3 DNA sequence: TGCGCCAGCAGCTTGGGTTCGAGCGGGAGGGCGACCGGGAATGAGCAGTTCTTC.

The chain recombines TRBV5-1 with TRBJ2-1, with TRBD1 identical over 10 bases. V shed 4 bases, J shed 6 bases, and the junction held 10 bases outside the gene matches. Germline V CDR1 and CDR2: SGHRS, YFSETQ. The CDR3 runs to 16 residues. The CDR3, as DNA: TGCGCCAGCAGCAACGGCGTGGGACAGGGGTTCAATGAGCAGTTCTTC. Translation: CASSNGVGQGFNEQFF.

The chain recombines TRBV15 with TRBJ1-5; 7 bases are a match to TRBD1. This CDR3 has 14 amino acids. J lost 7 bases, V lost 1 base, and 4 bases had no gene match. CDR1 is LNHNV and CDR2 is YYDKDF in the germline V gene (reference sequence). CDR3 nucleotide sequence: TGTGCCACCAGCAGAGGGCCCAGGGGGCAGCCCCAGCATTTT. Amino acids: CATSRGPRGQPQHF.

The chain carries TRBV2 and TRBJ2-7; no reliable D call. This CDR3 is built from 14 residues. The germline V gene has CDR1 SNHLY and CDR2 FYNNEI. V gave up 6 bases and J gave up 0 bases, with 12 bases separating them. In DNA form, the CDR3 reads TGTGCCAGCAGCAGAAACGTGCACTCCTACGAGCAGTACTTC. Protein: CASSRNVHSYEQYF.

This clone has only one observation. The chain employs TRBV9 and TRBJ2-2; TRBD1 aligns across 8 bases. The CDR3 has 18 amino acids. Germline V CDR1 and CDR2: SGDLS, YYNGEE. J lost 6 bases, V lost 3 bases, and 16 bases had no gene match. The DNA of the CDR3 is TGTGCCAGCAGCGCTTCCCAGCTCCGAGACAGGGGAGCCGGGGAGCTGTTTTTT. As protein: CASSASQLRDRGAGELFF.

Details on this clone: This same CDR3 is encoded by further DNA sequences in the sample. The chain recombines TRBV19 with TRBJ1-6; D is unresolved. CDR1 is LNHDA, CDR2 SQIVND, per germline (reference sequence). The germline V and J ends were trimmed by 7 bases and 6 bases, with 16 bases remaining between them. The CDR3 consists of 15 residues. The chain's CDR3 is CASKSGGRINSPLHF. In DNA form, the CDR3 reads TGTGCCAGTAAATCGGGAGGCAGGATTAATTCACCCCTCCACTTT.

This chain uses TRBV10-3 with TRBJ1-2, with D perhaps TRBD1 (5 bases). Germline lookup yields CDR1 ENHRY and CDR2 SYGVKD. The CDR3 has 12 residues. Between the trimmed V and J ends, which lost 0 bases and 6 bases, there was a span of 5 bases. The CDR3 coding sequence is TGTGCCATCAGTGAGTCGACAGATGGCTACACCTTC. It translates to CAISESTDGYTF.

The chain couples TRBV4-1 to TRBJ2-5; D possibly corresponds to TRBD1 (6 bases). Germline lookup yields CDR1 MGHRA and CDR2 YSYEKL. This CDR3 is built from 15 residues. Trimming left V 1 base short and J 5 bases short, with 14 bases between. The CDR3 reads CASSQVPQGRETQYF. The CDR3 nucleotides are TGCGCCAGCAGCCAAGTCCCACAGGGAAGGGAGACCCAGTACTTC.

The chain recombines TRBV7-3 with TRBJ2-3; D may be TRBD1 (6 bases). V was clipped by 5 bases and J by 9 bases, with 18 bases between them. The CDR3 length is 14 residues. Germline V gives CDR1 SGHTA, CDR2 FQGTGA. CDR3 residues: CASSKGPETGTQYF. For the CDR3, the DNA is TGTGCCAGCAGCAAGGGACCAGAAACAGGGACGCAGTATTTT.

The CDR3 region is CASSLVGQGARNTEAFF. In nucleotides, the CDR3 is TGTGCCAGCAGCTTAGTGGGACAGGGCGCGCGGAACACTGAAGCTTTCTTT. The chain carries TRBV7-9 and TRBJ1-1, with 9 nucleotides matching TRBD1. The CDR3 runs 17 residues. From germline, CDR1 is SEHNR and CDR2 FQNEAQ (reference sequence). V was pared by 1 base and J by 1 base, with 7 bases of the junction left unmatched. The full variable domain, completed using reference TRBV7-9 and TRBJ1-1, is DTGVSQNPRHKITKRGQNVTFRCDPISEHNRLYWYRQTLGQGPEFLTYFQNEAQLEKSRLLSDRFSAERPKGSFSTLEIQRTEQGDSAMYLCASSLVGQGARNTEAFFGQGTRLTVV.

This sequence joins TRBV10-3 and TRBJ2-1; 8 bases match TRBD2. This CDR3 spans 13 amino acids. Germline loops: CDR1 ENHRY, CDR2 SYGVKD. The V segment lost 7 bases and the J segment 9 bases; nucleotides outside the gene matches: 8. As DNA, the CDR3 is TGTGCCATCACTGGGACTAGTGATCTTGAGCAGTTCTTC. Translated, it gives CAITGTSDLEQFF.

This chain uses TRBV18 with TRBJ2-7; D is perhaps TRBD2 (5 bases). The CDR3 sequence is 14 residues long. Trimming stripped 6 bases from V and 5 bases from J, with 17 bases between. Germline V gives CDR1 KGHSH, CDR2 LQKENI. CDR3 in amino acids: CASSRNAGSDEQYF. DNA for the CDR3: TGTGCCAGCTCCCGAAATGCGGGCTCAGACGAGCAGTACTTC.

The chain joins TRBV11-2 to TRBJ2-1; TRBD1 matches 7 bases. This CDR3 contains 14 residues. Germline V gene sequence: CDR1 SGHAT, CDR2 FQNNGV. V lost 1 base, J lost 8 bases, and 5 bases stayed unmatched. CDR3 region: CASSLGQGRDEQFF. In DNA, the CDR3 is TGTGCCAGCAGCTTAGGACAGGGCAGGGATGAGCAGTTCTTC.

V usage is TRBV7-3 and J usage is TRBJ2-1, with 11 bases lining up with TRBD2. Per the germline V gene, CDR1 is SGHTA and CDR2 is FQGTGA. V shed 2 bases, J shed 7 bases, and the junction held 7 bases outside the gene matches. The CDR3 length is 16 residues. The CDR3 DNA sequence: TGTGCCAGCAGCTTAGGTCTAGCGGGGGGCCGGAATGAGCAGTTCTTC. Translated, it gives CASSLGLAGGRNEQFF. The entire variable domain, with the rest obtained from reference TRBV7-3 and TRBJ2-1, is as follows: GAGVSQTPSNKVTEKGKYVELRCDPISGHTALYWYRQSLGQGPEFLIYFQGTGAADDSGLPNDRFFAVRPEGSVSTLKIQRTERGDSAVYLCASSLGLAGGRNEQFFGPGTRLTVL.

The CDR3 DNA is TGCAGCGCCACAGGGGCTGGGTACGAGCAGTACTTC. Translation: CSATGAGYEQYF. The chain joins TRBV29-1 to TRBJ2-7; 7 bases match TRBD1. Looked up from germline, CDR1 is SQVTM and CDR2 is ANQGSEA. The J segment lost 4 bases and the V segment lost 7 bases, leaving 7 bases of the junction unmatched. CDR3 size: 12 residues.

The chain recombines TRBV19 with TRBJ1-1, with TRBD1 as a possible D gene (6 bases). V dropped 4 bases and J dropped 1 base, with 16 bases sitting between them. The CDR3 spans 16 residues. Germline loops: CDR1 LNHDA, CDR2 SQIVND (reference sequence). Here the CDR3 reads CASSTGQGISNTEAFF. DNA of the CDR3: TGTGCCAGTAGTACGGGGCAGGGGATTTCGAACACTGAAGCTTTCTTT.

Written as DNA, the CDR3 is TGTGCCAGCAGTTTAGTACCCCGCGGGAGAGGGGGTCGTGACACCGGGGAGCTGTTTTTT. Its protein product is CASSLVPRGRGGRDTGELFF. The rearrangement joins TRBV28 to TRBJ2-2; weak D call: TRBD2 (7 bases). This CDR3 comprises 20 residues. V lost 2 bases, J lost 3 bases, and 25 bases lay in between. Per the germline V gene, CDR1 is MDHEN and CDR2 is SYDVKM.

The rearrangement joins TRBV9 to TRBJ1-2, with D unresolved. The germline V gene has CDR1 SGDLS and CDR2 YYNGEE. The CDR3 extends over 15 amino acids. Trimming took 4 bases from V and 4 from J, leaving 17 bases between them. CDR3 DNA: TGTGCCAGCAGCTCGGGTCGACTTACCCCCTATGGCTACACCTTC. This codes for CASSSGRLTPYGYTF. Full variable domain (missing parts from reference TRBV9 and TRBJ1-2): DSGVTQTPKHLITATGQRVTLRCSPRSGDLSVYWYQQSLDQGLQFLIQYYNGEERAKGNILERFSAQQFPDLHSELNLSSLELGDSALYFCASSSGRLTPYGYTFGSGTRLTVV.

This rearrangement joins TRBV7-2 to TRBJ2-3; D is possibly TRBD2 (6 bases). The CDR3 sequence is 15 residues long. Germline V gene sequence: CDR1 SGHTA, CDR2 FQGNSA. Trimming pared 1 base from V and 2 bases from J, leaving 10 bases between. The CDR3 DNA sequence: TGTGCCAGCAGCTTAGTTTCTAGCGTCACAGATACGCAGTATTTT. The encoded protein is CASSLVSSVTDTQYF.

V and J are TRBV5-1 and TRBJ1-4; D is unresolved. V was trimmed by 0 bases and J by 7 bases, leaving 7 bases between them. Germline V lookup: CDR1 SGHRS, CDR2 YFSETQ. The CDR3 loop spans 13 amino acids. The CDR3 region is CASSLEGGEKLFF. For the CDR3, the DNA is TGCGCCAGCAGCTTGGAGGGAGGTGAAAAACTGTTTTTT.